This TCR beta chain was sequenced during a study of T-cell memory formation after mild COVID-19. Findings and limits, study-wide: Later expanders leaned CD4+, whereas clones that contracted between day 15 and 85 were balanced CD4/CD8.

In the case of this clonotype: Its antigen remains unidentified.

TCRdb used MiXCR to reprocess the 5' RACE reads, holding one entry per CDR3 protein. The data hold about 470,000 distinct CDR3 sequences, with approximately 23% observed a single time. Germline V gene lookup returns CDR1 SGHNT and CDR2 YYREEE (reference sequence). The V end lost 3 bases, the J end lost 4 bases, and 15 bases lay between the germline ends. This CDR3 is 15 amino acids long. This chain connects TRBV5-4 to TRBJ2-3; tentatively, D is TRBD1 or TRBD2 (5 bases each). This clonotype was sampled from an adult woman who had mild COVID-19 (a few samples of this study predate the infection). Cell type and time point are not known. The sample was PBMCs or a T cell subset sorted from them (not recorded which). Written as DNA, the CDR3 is TGTGCCAGCAGCTCCTTGGGTGGGGGACCAGATACGCAGTATTTT. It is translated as CASSSLGGGPDTQYF.